This T cell receptor (beta chain) was sequenced in a study of cytomegalovirus exposure and HLA in healthy donors. This PCR relied on a set of 60 Vbeta primers and 13 Jbeta primers. Here immunoSEQ multiplex PCR was the method, and the copy in TCRdb shows in-frame clones only, minus some. The table includes roughly 140,000 clones, under 75% detected once. Findings and caveats of the study: A later analysis showed that HLA-associated TCR beta chains had undergone more clonal expansion than equally common others.

As regards this clone: The antigen is undetermined.

Participants comprised healthy donors of bone marrow. V was pared by 3 bases and J by 1 base, with 21 bases between. This CDR3 is 17 amino acids long. From germline, CDR1 is SQVTM and CDR2 ANQGSEA. The rearrangement links TRBV29-1 to TRBJ2-5; D might be TRBD2 (7 bases). Sequencing used PBMCs. The receptor was isolated from a woman aged 55-69 years in good health and CMV-seropositive. Written as DNA, the CDR3 is TGCAGCGTTGACGGGTTAGGGGGGGCCCGGGCCCAAGAGACCCAGTACTTC. Its translation is CSVDGLGGARAQETQYF.